This T cell receptor (beta chain) was found in a study of CD8 T cells in Susac syndrome. General study results and limits: CD4+ T cell repertoires in Susac syndrome exhibited no evidence of clonal expansion.

RNA totalling 0.5 to 1 ug underwent reverse transcription with random hexamers. Amplification of TCR beta CDR3 used immunoSEQ multiplex PCR across 54 Vbeta and 13 Jbeta. TCRdb re-analysed the immunoSEQ multiplex PCR reads in MiXCR, keeping a single row per CDR3 protein. The sample has about 120,000 distinct CDR3 sequences, approximately 96% seen once. The CDR3 consists of 15 residues. V lost 6 bases to trimming and J lost 4 bases, with 18 bases between them. In its sample, this clonotype was seen once. Its target is not known. Sequencing of TCR beta was undertaken in CD8+ and CD4+ T cells derived from blood. TEMRA cells were FACS-enriched, unlike CD8+ and CD4+ T cells, which were negatively isolated.

Sequenced sample: CD4+ T cells from PBMCs. This receptor was taken from a human donor with Susac syndrome. The chain is built from TRBV12-3 or TRBV12-4 and TRBJ2-5, with D perhaps matching TRBD1 (5 bases). The CDR3 here is CASSSDGQRGETQYF. As DNA, the CDR3 is TGTGCCAGCAGCTCCGACGGGCAAAGGGGAGAGACCCAGTACTTC.